Shown below are 30 T cell receptor beta chains from a single sample sequenced in a study of identical twins. TCRdb used MiXCR to reprocess the 5' RACE reads, holding one entry per CDR3 protein. The data hold about 530,000 distinct CDR3 sequences, with roughly 15% observed a single time. The same sample was also studied in work on yellow fever vaccine responses in identical twins.

Sample: CD4+ T cells sorted from blood. All receptors come from a young woman in good health.

This clonotype was seen at least ten times. J is TRBJ2-4 and V is TRBV5-1; 8 positions match TRBD1. Unmatched junction bases numbered 8, after V lost 1 base and J lost 5 bases. Germline V gene data show CDR1 as SGHRS and CDR2 as YFSETQ. The CDR3 runs to 16 residues. CDR3 residues: CASSLRQGAEENIQYF. In DNA, the CDR3 is TGCGCCAGCAGCTTGAGGCAGGGGGCCGAGGAAAACATTCAGTACTTC.

This clonotype came up a few times. The rearrangement links TRBV20-1 to TRBJ2-7, with D possibly being TRBD1 (5 bases). Trimming took 0 bases from V and 4 from J, leaving 13 bases between them. The germline V gene has CDR1 DFQATT and CDR2 SNEGSKA (reference sequence). The CDR3 is 14 amino acids. CDR3 DNA sequence: TGCAGTGCTAGAGACCGCAGGGTCCAGTACGAGCAGTACTTC. This translates into CSARDRRVQYEQYF.

This clonotype was recorded a few times. J is TRBJ1-3 and V is TRBV4-1, with no clear D. Germline V lookup: CDR1 MGHRA, CDR2 YSYEKL. The CDR3 runs to 15 residues. V was pared by 0 bases and J by 0 bases, with 6 bases between. CDR3 residues: CASSQDPYSGNTIYF. In DNA, the CDR3 is TGCGCCAGCAGCCAAGATCCCTACTCTGGAAACACCATATATTTT.

Written as DNA, the CDR3 is TGTGCCAGCAGTTCCCCCAACCGGGAGACAGGAGAAGCTTTCTTT. Its translation is CASSSPNRETGEAFF. J is TRBJ1-1 and V is TRBV6-5; tentative D call: TRBD1 (6 bases). Deletions cut 4 bases from V and 8 bases from J, with 20 bases between. The germline CDR1 and CDR2 sequences are MNHEY and SVGAGI. The CDR3 extends over 15 amino acids.

This clonotype came up a few times. The rearrangement links TRBV20-1 to TRBJ1-5; D perhaps matches TRBD1 (5 bases). Looked up from germline, CDR1 is DFQATT and CDR2 is SNEGSKA (reference sequence). With 5 bases removed from V and 0 bases from J, the gap between germline ends came to 14 bases. The CDR3 is 15 residues long. The CDR3 protein is CSAPRAGYSNQPQHF. The CDR3 nucleotides are TGCAGTGCTCCCCGGGCAGGGTATAGCAATCAGCCCCAGCATTTT.

This clonotype was found a few times. The rearrangement links TRBV4-1 to TRBJ2-1; 11 positions match TRBD2. V was clipped by 1 base and J by 7 bases; unmatched bases: 12. This CDR3 is 18 amino acids long. Germline lookup yields CDR1 MGHRA and CDR2 YSYEKL. Here the CDR3 reads CASSQVGSGRAIRNEQFF. CDR3 in DNA: TGCGCCAGCAGCCAAGTAGGTAGCGGGAGGGCGATTAGGAATGAGCAGTTCTTC.

This rearrangement joins TRBV27 to TRBJ2-1; TRBD2 matches at 10 bases. Germline V gene data show CDR1 as MNHEY and CDR2 as SMNVEV (reference sequence). There are 17 residues in the CDR3. After removal of 5 bases from V and 1 base from J, the junction contained 8 bases not matched to a gene. The CDR3 bases are TGTGCCAGCAGTCCTAGGGTAGCGGGAGGTTCCTACAATGAGCAGTTCTTC. Amino acids: CASSPRVAGGSYNEQFF.

The chain links TRBV6-5 to TRBJ2-2; the D gene is possibly TRBD2 (5 bases). The CDR3 runs to 18 residues. Germline V CDR1 and CDR2: MNHEY, SVGAGI. The V end was cut by 0 bases, the J end by 2 bases, with 16 bases between. The CDR3 here is CASSYSRTDRLNTGELFF. The DNA of the CDR3 is TGTGCCAGCAGTTACTCCCGGACGGACCGACTAAACACCGGGGAGCTGTTTTTT.

This clonotype was detected ten times or more. The V gene is TRBV12-3 or TRBV12-4, the J gene TRBJ2-2; 7 nucleotides align to TRBD1. This CDR3 spans 15 amino acids. Unmatched junction bases numbered 2, after V lost 3 bases and J lost 1 base. This CDR3 reads CASSLDRLNTGELFF. The CDR3 DNA sequence: TGTGCCAGCAGTTTGGACAGGCTGAACACCGGGGAGCTGTTTTTT.

As DNA, the CDR3 is TGCAGTGCTAGTAGGGGGGGACAGGGGTACCCCAATCAGCCCCAGCATTTT. Protein: CSASRGGQGYPNQPQHF. This chain uses TRBV20-1 with TRBJ1-5; 10 bases fit TRBD1. CDR3 size: 17 residues. Trimming took 3 bases from V and 3 from J; bases not matched to a gene: 11. The germline V gene encodes CDR1 DFQATT and CDR2 SNEGSKA (reference sequence).

This chain connects TRBV2 to TRBJ2-5, with 9 positions matching TRBD1. Germline V lookup: CDR1 SNHLY, CDR2 FYNNEI. CDR3 length: 16 residues. Trimming cost V 1 base and J 5 bases; bases outside gene matches: 8. In DNA form, the CDR3 reads TGTGCCAGCAGTGAAGGGACAGGGGCCTTCGGGGAGACCCAGTACTTC. It yields the protein CASSEGTGAFGETQYF.

Regarding this clonotype: At one end, the junction sequence differs from germline, possibly due to a read error. The chain employs TRBV11-2 and TRBJ1-3; D is ambiguous. The CDR3 is 15 amino acids. In germline, CDR1 is SGHAT, CDR2 FQNNGV. The CDR3 loop is CASSPQVLAGNTIYF. The CDR3, as DNA: TGCGCCAGCAGCCCCCAGGTGTTGGCTGGAAACACCATATATTTT.

The V and J genes are TRBV9 and TRBJ2-7; perhaps TRBD1 as D (6 bases). From germline, CDR1 is SGDLS and CDR2 YYNGEE. The ends were cut back, 6 bases at V and 0 bases at J, with 13 bases in the middle. The CDR3 extends over 14 amino acids. CDR3 region: CASTRDTYSYEQYF. The CDR3 coding sequence is TGTGCCAGCACCCGGGACACCTACTCCTACGAGCAGTACTTC.

A few counts support this clonotype. This sequence joins TRBV5-1 and TRBJ1-1; D gene ambiguous. This CDR3 comprises 14 residues. Per the germline V gene, CDR1 is SGHRS and CDR2 is YFSETQ. Trimming shortened V by 2 bases and J by 0 bases, and 8 bases separated the two germline ends. CDR3: CASSFSLMNTEAFF. DNA for the CDR3: TGCGCCAGCAGCTTTTCCTTAATGAACACTGAAGCTTTCTTT.

This clonotype showed up just a few times. The chain employs TRBV27 and TRBJ1-3; D call uncertain. V lost 6 bases to trimming and J lost 3 bases, with 9 bases between them. The germline V gene encodes CDR1 MNHEY and CDR2 SMNVEV (reference sequence). The CDR3 is 13 residues long. The CDR3 sequence: CASRRDGGNTIYF. In DNA form, the CDR3 reads TGTGCCAGCAGAAGAGACGGTGGAAACACCATATATTTT.

A few counts support this clonotype. The chain employs TRBV20-1 and TRBJ1-2, with 8 bases fitting TRBD1. J lost 6 bases, V lost 6 bases, and 6 bases had no gene match. Per the germline V gene, CDR1 is DFQATT and CDR2 is SNEGSKA (reference sequence). The CDR3 is 12 residues long. CDR3 nucleotides: TGCAGTGCCCCGGACAGGGAGGATGGCTACACCTTC. This codes for CSAPDREDGYTF.

This clonotype was seen more than once but under ten times. The genes are TRBV12-3 or TRBV12-4 and TRBJ2-1, with TRBD1 matching 8 bases. The CDR3 length is 14 residues. J lost 8 bases, V lost 3 bases, and 6 bases had no gene match. CDR3 in DNA: TGTGCCAGCAGTTTTCTCAGGGGGCTGGATGAGCAGTTCTTC. This sequence encodes CASSFLRGLDEQFF.

Only a few counts were recorded for this clonotype. The chain carries TRBV29-1 and TRBJ1-2; a weak D match, TRBD1 (6 bases). The CDR3 sequence is 11 residues long. The V and J ends lost 3 bases and 8 bases respectively, with 10 bases between them. Germline CDR1 is SQVTM and CDR2 is ANQGSEA. CDR3: CSVEEQGGYTF. The CDR3 DNA reads TGCAGCGTTGAGGAACAGGGAGGCTACACCTTC.

This clonotype was detected a few times. The chain carries TRBV29-1 and TRBJ1-1, with D maybe TRBD1 (5 bases). This CDR3 is built from 18 residues. With 0 bases removed from V and 0 bases from J, the gap between germline ends came to 20 bases. CDR1 and CDR2 from the germline V gene are SQVTM and ANQGSEA. In DNA form, the CDR3 reads TGCAGCGTTGAAGATATTTTCCCTCGCGGGGCCCTGAACACTGAAGCTTTCTTT. The encoded protein is CSVEDIFPRGALNTEAFF.

This clonotype was counted between two and nine times. DNA for the CDR3: TGCAGTGCTACGGGGACAGAGAACACCGGGGAGCTGTTTTTT. Its translation: CSATGTENTGELFF. The J gene is TRBJ2-2, the V gene TRBV20-1, with TRBD1 identical over 7 bases. The length of the CDR3 is 14 residues. V trimming: 4 bases; J trimming: 1 base; junction bases outside the gene matches: 3. Germline lookup yields CDR1 DFQATT and CDR2 SNEGSKA (reference sequence).

This chain links TRBV24-1 with TRBJ2-2; 7 nucleotides line up with TRBD1. The CDR3 is made up of 15 amino acids. J lost 4 bases, V lost 5 bases, and 6 bases had no gene match. Per germline, CDR1 KGHDR and CDR2 SFDVKD. CDR3 sequence reads: CATSGLTGFTGELFF. As DNA, the CDR3 is TGTGCCACCAGTGGCTTGACAGGGTTCACCGGGGAGCTGTTTTTT.

The chain employs TRBV20-1 and TRBJ2-5, with D uncertain. The ends were cut back, 3 bases at V and 3 bases at J, with 11 bases in the middle. CDR3 length equals 13 residues. Germline assignment: CDR1 DFQATT and CDR2 SNEGSKA (reference sequence). The CDR3 DNA reads TGCAGTGCTAGTACCGGACGGGAAGAGACCCAGTACTTC. Translation: CSASTGREETQYF.

This chain links TRBV2 with TRBJ1-1; D is possibly TRBD1 (6 bases). Germline lookup yields CDR1 SNHLY and CDR2 FYNNEI. The length of the CDR3 is 15 residues. Trimming left V 4 bases short and J 4 bases short, with 16 bases between. This CDR3 is CASSGTVVFSTEAFF. CDR3 coding DNA: TGTGCCAGCAGTGGGACAGTTGTATTTAGCACTGAAGCTTTCTTT.

This clonotype was found a few times. The chain is built from TRBV3-1 and TRBJ2-3, with 16 positions matching TRBD2. Trimming at V came to 0 bases and at J to 3 bases, leaving 9 bases not matched to a gene. The CDR3 contains 20 residues. The germline gives CDR1 LGHDT, CDR2 YNNKEL (reference sequence). This CDR3 is CASSQDLGTSGRAPTDTQYF. CDR3 DNA sequence: TGTGCCAGCAGCCAAGATCTTGGGACTAGCGGGAGGGCCCCGACAGATACGCAGTATTTT.

This clonotype has ten or more counts. The rearrangement links TRBV7-2 to TRBJ1-6; 7 bases line up with TRBD1. CDR1 and CDR2 (germline): SGHTA, FQGNSA. V shed 3 bases and J 8 bases; nucleotides not matched to a gene: 4. There are 14 residues in the CDR3. The CDR3 DNA is TGTGCCAGCAGCTTTCGCGGGACAGATTCACCCCTCCACTTT. As protein: CASSFRGTDSPLHF.

The genes are TRBV20-1 and TRBJ1-2; D gene ambiguous. This CDR3 is built from 13 residues. V was pared by 2 bases and J by 4 bases, with 11 bases between. Looked up from germline, CDR1 is DFQATT and CDR2 is SNEGSKA (reference sequence). CDR3 in DNA: TGCAGTGCTAGATCGGGTCAGCTCTATGGCTACACCTTC. Encoded protein: CSARSGQLYGYTF.

Ten or more counts support this clonotype. The chain has TRBV2 and TRBJ2-1, with 12 bases that match TRBD1. The CDR3 is made up of 14 amino acids. Germline V lookup: CDR1 SNHLY, CDR2 FYNNEI. V lost 5 bases and J lost 7; bases outside the gene matches: 3. The DNA of the CDR3 is TGTGCCAGCAGTTGGGACAGGGGGCGTAATGAGCAGTTCTTC. Protein: CASSWDRGRNEQFF.

The gene calls are TRBV12-3 or TRBV12-4 and TRBJ2-3, with D unclear. Trimming took off 3 bases at V and 0 bases at J, with 7 bases between the two ends. This CDR3 has 14 residues. CDR3 in amino acids: CASSFWGSTDTQYF. DNA of the CDR3: TGTGCCAGCAGTTTTTGGGGAAGCACAGATACGCAGTATTTT.

This chain uses TRBV29-1 with TRBJ2-1, with 10 bases matching TRBD2. The CDR3 spans 13 residues. The V and J ends lost 4 bases and 7 bases, in that order; junction bases with no gene match: 4. The germline CDR1 and CDR2 sequences are SQVTM and ANQGSEA. As DNA, the CDR3 is TGCAGCGTTGGACTAGCGGGCCCTAATGAGCAGTTCTTC. It encodes CSVGLAGPNEQFF.

The rearrangement links TRBV5-1 to TRBJ2-7; TRBD1 matches 8 bases. Germline CDR1 is SGHRS and CDR2 is YFSETQ. This CDR3 region has 15 residues. The V gene end was trimmed by 4 bases and the J gene end by 6 bases; junction bases not matched to a gene: 12. The DNA of the CDR3 is TGCGCCAGCAGCCCAAACCCGGGACAGGTTGGCGAGCAGTACGTC. Its translation: CASSPNPGQVGEQYV.